The rows below give T cell receptor beta chains drawn from one sample of a study of regulatory T cells in long-lasting Graves disease. TCRdb re-derived calls from the multiplex PCR reads in MiXCR, one entry per CDR3 protein. The table lists over 400,000 distinct CDR3 sequences, around 15% of them singletons. These data also formed part of another study, on T cells in Graves' hyperthyroidism and ophthalmopathy.

Sequencing used peripheral blood mononuclear cells (PBMCs), obtained at new diagnosis, from a patient treated with antithyroid drugs. These receptors all stem from a woman aged 45-60 years with Graves disease. Both conserved end residues are part of each CDR3. The order of the fields is clone size, J gene, V gene, CDR3 protein. Clone size appears in some rows only: once, few, many, or a class for an expanded clone.

few,TRBJ2-3,TRBV19,CASSIETDRASSSTDTQYF
few,TRBJ1-1,TRBV4-1,CASSQITGVGTEAFF
-,TRBJ2-1,TRBV9,CASSVAGWEEQFF
many,TRBJ2-3,TRBV29-1,CSVVAESTDTQYF
many,TRBJ2-5,TRBV12-3/TRBV12-4,CASSLVQETQYF
once,TRBJ1-5,TRBV28,CASGTNRGLRNQPQHF
many,TRBJ2-1,TRBV20-1,CSARATSGSSYNEQFF
many,TRBJ2-3,TRBV5-1,CASSLMQGAGTDTQYF
many,TRBJ1-5,TRBV19,CASRRQGRSGQPQHF
many,TRBJ2-1,TRBV28,CASSLGESSYNEQFF
few,TRBJ2-7,TRBV5-6,CASSSGAILYEQYF
-,TRBJ2-5,TRBV28,CASSLTGPPGAQYF
-,TRBJ2-5,TRBV29-1,CSVERNRKETQYF
-,TRBJ2-2,TRBV7-8,CASSLITQNTGELVF
many,TRBJ2-6,TRBV12-3/TRBV12-4,CASSFRPLTNSGANVLTF
few,TRBJ2-1,TRBV29-1,CSVELAANYNEQFF
-,TRBJ2-7,TRBV3-1,CASADWALPYEQYF
many,TRBJ1-1,TRBV29-1,CSVQTSQYLNTEAFF
few,TRBJ2-5,TRBV29-1,CSVVSGRTVQETQYF
many,TRBJ2-7,TRBV28,CASSFVGDPPYEQYF
many,TRBJ2-7,TRBV2,CASISYEQYF
-,TRBJ2-7,TRBV7-9,CASSLGQGKASYEQYF
many,TRBJ2-2,TRBV12-3/TRBV12-4,CASSLELAGVGLWDTGELFF
many,TRBJ2-7,TRBV13,CASSSTGQFYEQYF
few,TRBJ2-3,TRBV5-8,CASRPAGTDTQYF
many,TRBJ2-1,TRBV28,CASSLSGTGGSSYNEQFF
many,TRBJ2-1,TRBV2,CASSEARTSSYNEQFF
-,TRBJ2-3,TRBV7-9,CASSIRLAGNTDTQYF
many,TRBJ1-1,TRBV30,CAWKLMNTEAFF
many,TRBJ2-3,TRBV3-1,CASSQTLRRQDTQYF
many,TRBJ2-5,TRBV7-9,CASSLVAAGGAQETQYF
many,TRBJ1-5,TRBV29-1,CSVGAGDQPQHF
many,TRBJ1-4,TRBV18,CASSPGRVEEKLFF
few,TRBJ2-1,TRBV6-2/TRBV6-3,CASSLSGLSYNEQFF
-,TRBJ2-7,TRBV11-2,CASTMDSYEQYF
-,TRBJ2-1,TRBV10-2,CASRGGASPGDEQFF
many,TRBJ2-7,TRBV18,CASSPRQETYEQYF
many,TRBJ1-5,TRBV28,CASGTTAKGDGPQHF
many,TRBJ2-1,TRBV12-3/TRBV12-4,CASSLFNEQFF
many,TRBJ2-1,TRBV5-4,CASSTPGTGSNEQFF
many,TRBJ1-1,TRBV28,CASSLSGHRNTEAFF
many,TRBJ2-5,TRBV28,CASSLSSGGIQYF
many,TRBJ2-1,TRBV29-1,CSVEPTGGSPGENEQFF
many,TRBJ1-4,TRBV27,CASTRTDEKLFF